Given below is one TCR beta chain in context. It was with a sample-barcoded 5' primer and a J-beta primer mix that a second PCR of roughly 6 to 12 cycles was run. All cDNA molecules were each tagged by a template-switch adaptor with 12 random nucleotides. TCRdb re-analysed the 5' RACE reads in MiXCR, keeping a single row per CDR3 protein. This sample has roughly 700,000 distinct CDR3 sequences, with roughly 49% found just once. The data derive from a study of blood T cells in healthy people across ages. From germline, CDR1 is MNHEY and CDR2 SVGEGT. The CDR3 has 12 residues. The source material was blood. V usage is TRBV6-2 or TRBV6-3 and J usage is TRBJ2-4; D is ambiguous. The J call may be faulty, since TRBJ2-7 better matches the DNA end. This TCR came from a woman aged 60-75 years in good health. The CDR3 nucleotides are TGTGCCAGCAGTTACTGGGTTTACGAGCAGTACTTC. Encoded protein: CASSYWVYEQYF.